This entry lists 12 T cell receptor beta chains sequenced from one sample in a study of PD-1 blockade in classical Hodgkin lymphoma. Profiling relied on immunoSEQ multiplex PCR, and the TCRdb table lists in-frame clones only, not all of them. The table shows 20,000 to 25,000 clones, with approximately 80% occurring only once. Each patient relapsed following autologous stem cell transplantation, and prior brentuximab vedotin exposure differed. The specimen was peripheral blood mononuclear cells (PBMCs), collected before the second cycle of nivolumab. The receptors come from a human donor with classical Hodgkin lymphoma.

This chain connects TRBV25-1 to TRBJ2-5; D tentatively reads TRBD1 or TRBD2 (5 bases each). Germline loops: CDR1 MGHDK, CDR2 SYGVNS. CDR3 size: 15 residues. The V end lost 4 bases, the J end lost 1 base, and 13 bases lay between the germline ends. DNA of the CDR3: TGTGCCAGCAGTGCCCCGGGACGTCTCCAAGAGACCCAGTACTTC. Translated: CASSAPGRLQETQYF.

The V and J genes are TRBV6-5 and TRBJ2-1; D unresolved. Trimming removed 2 bases at V and 6 bases at J, with 11 bases between. Germline CDR1 is MNHEY and CDR2 is SVGAGI. This CDR3 has 14 amino acids. This chain's CDR3 is CASSYAEPFNEQFF. As DNA, the CDR3 is TGTGCCAGCAGTTACGCCGAACCTTTCAATGAGCAGTTCTTC.

This clone counts as medium-sized (0.01 to 0.1%). The chain joins TRBV28 to TRBJ2-7; 8 positions match TRBD1. CDR3 size: 17 residues. J lost 2 bases, V lost 2 bases, and 11 bases had no gene match. The germline V gene encodes CDR1 MDHEN and CDR2 SYDVKM. DNA of the CDR3: TGTGCCAGCAGTTTAGGGTCAGGGGGCCCAAACACCTACGAGCAGTACTTC. It codes for CASSLGSGGPNTYEQYF.

The rearrangement joins TRBV28 to TRBJ1-3; D call uncertain. V was pared by 2 bases and J by 0 bases, with 8 bases between. CDR3 size: 15 residues. Germline V CDR1 and CDR2: MDHEN, SYDVKM. The chain's CDR3 is CASSLLTSSGNTIYF. CDR3 sequence (DNA): TGTGCCAGCAGTTTACTAACAAGCTCTGGAAACACCATATATTTT.

The chain combines TRBV19 with TRBJ1-5; weak D call: TRBD1 (5 bases). This CDR3 spans 15 amino acids. Looked up from germline, CDR1 is LNHDA and CDR2 is SQIVND (reference sequence). Trimming took off 5 bases at V and 7 bases at J, with 18 bases between the two ends. CDR3 residues: CASSSYGGVYQPQHF. DNA for the CDR3: TGTGCCAGTAGTTCTTATGGGGGGGTTTACCAGCCCCAGCATTTT.

The table lists this clone with a count of one. The genes are TRBV7-9 and TRBJ1-1; 8 bases agree with TRBD1. Trimming cost V 5 bases and J 3 bases; bases outside gene matches: 8. Germline loops: CDR1 SEHNR, CDR2 FQNEAQ (reference sequence). This CDR3 contains 15 residues. CDR3 in amino acids: CASSPRTGRDTEAFF. Written as DNA, the CDR3 is TGTGCCAGCAGCCCAAGGACAGGGAGGGACACTGAAGCTTTCTTT.

This chain joins TRBV5-4 and TRBJ2-1; a possible D gene is TRBD2 (7 bases). Germline V CDR1 and CDR2: SGHNT, YYREEE (reference sequence). V lost 4 bases, J lost 8 bases, and 16 bases lay in between. CDR3 length: 14 residues. CDR3 sequence (DNA): TGTGCCAGCAGCCCCCGAGGGGGGGTCGATGAGCAGTTCTTC. Its protein product is CASSPRGGVDEQFF.

The rearrangement uses TRBV5-1 and TRBJ2-1; 7 bases are a match to TRBD2. CDR3 size: 14 residues. Germline lookup yields CDR1 SGHRS and CDR2 YFSETQ. V dropped 4 bases and J dropped 5; count of bases not matched to a gene: 6. The CDR3 reads CASSRGGGDNEQFF. DNA for the CDR3: TGCGCCAGCAGCCGGGGCGGGGGTGACAATGAGCAGTTCTTC.

The genes are TRBV19 and TRBJ2-7; 11 positions match TRBD2. The CDR3 totals 16 residues. V dropped 3 bases and J dropped 3; count of bases not matched to a gene: 7. Per the germline V gene, CDR1 is LNHDA and CDR2 is SQIVND (reference sequence). CDR3 DNA: TGTGCCAGTAGTATCGCCGGGACTAGCGGCCTCTACGAGCAGTACTTC. Amino acid sequence: CASSIAGTSGLYEQYF.

A note on this clone: Here the CDR3 omits its conserved ending phenylalanine or tryptophan, so a read error is the likely source. No DNA is shown, since the ends of the CDR3 on it are uncertain; the CDR3 is the one TCRdb lists. V is TRBV11-2 and J is TRBJ1-2; the table's D call TRBD1 went unverified against the DNA. Including both end residues, the CDR3 is 12 amino acids long. Germline assignment: CDR1 SGHAT and CDR2 FQNNGV. The CDR3 here is CASRTKSNRALV.

The V call is TRBV6-4, the J call TRBJ1-2; 7 positions match TRBD1. The CDR3 runs 12 residues. Losses at the gene ends were 6 bases for V and 5 bases for J; bases not matched to a gene: 3. CDR1 and CDR2 from the germline V gene are MRHNA and SNTAGT. CDR3 sequence (DNA): TGTGCCAGCAGGATACAGGGGTATGGCTACACCTTC. Protein: CASRIQGYGYTF.

The CDR3 reads CASSGGQGPYEQYF. CDR3 bases: TGTGCCAGCAGCGGGGGACAGGGACCTTACGAGCAGTACTTC. This chain joins TRBV7-6 and TRBJ2-7; TRBD1 agrees at 9 bases. The length of the CDR3 is 14 residues. Germline trimming cut 5 bases from V and 4 bases from J; bases unmatched to any gene: 6. Looked up from germline, CDR1 is SGHVS and CDR2 is FNYEAQ.